The 12 T cell receptor beta chains given below trace back to one sample, sequenced in a study of CD8 T cells in ankylosing spondylitis. From the 5' RACE reads, TCRdb called clonotypes with MiXCR, one entry per CDR3 protein. The sample yields just under 95,000 distinct CDR3 sequences, 8.8% seen once. Sequencing used blood, either unsorted or a sorted T cell fraction (not recorded which). These receptor sequences come from a male donor with ankylosing spondylitis or in good health (not recorded which).

The chain links TRBV7-3 to TRBJ2-1, with 9 bases lining up with TRBD2. Per germline, CDR1 SGHTA and CDR2 FQGTGA. The V gene end was trimmed by 5 bases and the J gene end by 2 bases; junction bases not matched to a gene: 7. The CDR3 is 16 residues long. The CDR3 DNA sequence: TGTGCCAGCAGCCCGCAAGCGGGGGGTACCTACAATGAGCAGTTCTTC. It translates to CASSPQAGGTYNEQFF.

This clonotype has ten or more counts. The chain couples TRBV10-1 to TRBJ2-7; D unresolved. The CDR3 is made up of 16 amino acids. Germline lookup yields CDR1 WNHNN and CDR2 SYGVQD (reference sequence). The germline V and J ends were trimmed by 8 bases and 3 bases, with 23 bases remaining between them. CDR3 DNA: TGCGCCAGCCGGGCCCCCCCACTGCGAGAGGACTACGAGCAGTACTTC. This gives the protein CASRAPPLREDYEQYF.

This clonotype has ten or more counts. The CDR3 sequence: CASSRQGNYEQYF. The CDR3, as DNA: TGTGCCAGCAGCCGCCAGGGTAATTACGAGCAGTACTTC. This chain links TRBV12-3 or TRBV12-4 with TRBJ2-7; D might be TRBD1 (5 bases). This CDR3 contains 13 residues. V gave up 6 bases and J gave up 4 bases, with 13 bases separating them.

This clonotype was counted many times. The chain is built from TRBV18 and TRBJ2-7, with 11 bases fitting TRBD1. CDR3 length equals 16 residues. Germline V lookup: CDR1 KGHSH, CDR2 LQKENI. V gave up 6 bases and J gave up 4 bases; unmatched junction bases: 11. Written as DNA, the CDR3 is TGTGCCAGCTCCACGACCGCGGACAGGGGGCAGTACGAGCAGTACTTC. As protein: CASSTTADRGQYEQYF.

This clonotype appeared many times. V usage is TRBV29-1 and J usage is TRBJ1-2; 7 bases fit TRBD1. Germline CDR1 reads SQVTM; CDR2 reads ANQGSEA. The CDR3 has 14 residues. V lost 2 bases and J lost 3; bases outside the gene matches: 6. CDR3 coding DNA: TGCAGCGTTGAATCAGGGGGGCCCTACTATGGCTACACCTTC. Encoded protein: CSVESGGPYYGYTF. Together with reference TRBV29-1 and TRBJ1-2, the CDR3 gives the full variable domain: SAVISQKPSRDICQRGTSLTIQCQVDSQVTMMFWYRQQPGQSLTLIATANQGSEATYESGFVIDKFPISRPNLTFSTLTVSNMSPEDSSIYLCSVESGGPYYGYTFGSGTRLTVV.

At least ten counts were recorded for this clonotype. The chain recombines TRBV7-6 with TRBJ2-2; D might be TRBD2 (6 bases). CDR1 is SGHVS and CDR2 is FNYEAQ in the germline V gene. V was shortened by 11 bases and J by 1 base, with 11 bases between the two germline ends. This CDR3 contains 13 residues. This chain's CDR3 is CAGTRGNTGELFF. CDR3 coding DNA: TGTGCCGGGACTCGGGGGAACACCGGGGAGCTGTTTTTT.

This clonotype was recorded at least ten times. V and J are TRBV5-1 and TRBJ2-7; D is tentatively TRBD1 or TRBD2 (5 bases each). Looked up from germline, CDR1 is SGHRS and CDR2 is YFSETQ. Between the trimmed V and J ends, which lost 4 bases and 4 bases, there was a span of 12 bases. The CDR3 contains 13 residues. The CDR3 sequence is CASSQADNYEQYF. The DNA of the CDR3 is TGCGCCAGCAGCCAAGCGGACAATTACGAGCAGTACTTC.

This clonotype was recorded at least ten times. The chain employs TRBV24-1 and TRBJ2-2; 7 nucleotides align to TRBD1. The CDR3 is 16 amino acids. CDR1 KGHDR and CDR2 SFDVKD come from the germline V gene. Trimming cost V 4 bases and J 0 bases; bases outside gene matches: 4. In DNA form, the CDR3 reads TGTGCCACCAGTGACGTCACAGGGGCGAACACCGGGGAGCTGTTTTTT. Its translation is CATSDVTGANTGELFF.

This clonotype was seen repeatedly, ten times or more. The chain couples TRBV5-6 to TRBJ2-3, with TRBD2 matching over 9 bases. The length of the CDR3 is 19 residues. J gave up 4 bases and V 2 bases, and 17 bases lay outside the gene matches. The germline V gene encodes CDR1 SGHDT and CDR2 YYEEEE. The CDR3 coding sequence is TGTGCCAGCAGCTTTCCCACTAGCGGGCCTGAGAGAATACCAGATACGCAGTATTTT. Its translation: CASSFPTSGPERIPDTQYF. Complete variable domain (other parts from reference TRBV5-6 and TRBJ2-3): DAGVTQSPTHLIKTRGQQVTLRCSPKSGHDTVSWYQQALGQGPQFIFQYYEEEERQRGNFPDRFSGHQFPNYSSELNVNALLLGDSALYLCASSFPTSGPERIPDTQYFGPGTRLTVL.

The chain uses TRBV3-1 and TRBJ2-2; D possibly corresponds to TRBD2 (6 bases). The CDR3 is made up of 16 amino acids. Per the germline V gene, CDR1 is LGHDT and CDR2 is YNNKEL (reference sequence). The V end lost 1 base, the J end lost 6 bases, and 15 bases lay between the germline ends. CDR3 loop: CASSQAGSGGAGELFF. CDR3 nucleotide sequence: TGTGCCAGCAGCCAAGCAGGTAGTGGAGGGGCCGGGGAGCTGTTTTTT.

The chain is built from TRBV7-6 and TRBJ2-1; D perhaps matches TRBD2 (6 bases). The CDR3 loop spans 15 amino acids. Germline assignment: CDR1 SGHVS and CDR2 FNYEAQ. V was shortened by 2 bases and J by 5 bases, with 13 bases between the two germline ends. CDR3 DNA sequence: TGTGCCAGCAGCTTAATGGGGGGAATGAACAATGAGCAGTTCTTC. It translates to CASSLMGGMNNEQFF.

V usage is TRBV7-9 and J usage is TRBJ1-6, with a possible D match to TRBD1 (5 bases). V lost 4 bases and J lost 9, with 7 bases in between. Germline values: CDR1 SEHNR, CDR2 FQNEAQ (reference sequence). There are 12 residues in the CDR3. The CDR3 DNA follows: TGTGCCAGCAGCTCTGACAGTTCACCCCTCCACTTT. Encoded protein: CASSSDSSPLHF.